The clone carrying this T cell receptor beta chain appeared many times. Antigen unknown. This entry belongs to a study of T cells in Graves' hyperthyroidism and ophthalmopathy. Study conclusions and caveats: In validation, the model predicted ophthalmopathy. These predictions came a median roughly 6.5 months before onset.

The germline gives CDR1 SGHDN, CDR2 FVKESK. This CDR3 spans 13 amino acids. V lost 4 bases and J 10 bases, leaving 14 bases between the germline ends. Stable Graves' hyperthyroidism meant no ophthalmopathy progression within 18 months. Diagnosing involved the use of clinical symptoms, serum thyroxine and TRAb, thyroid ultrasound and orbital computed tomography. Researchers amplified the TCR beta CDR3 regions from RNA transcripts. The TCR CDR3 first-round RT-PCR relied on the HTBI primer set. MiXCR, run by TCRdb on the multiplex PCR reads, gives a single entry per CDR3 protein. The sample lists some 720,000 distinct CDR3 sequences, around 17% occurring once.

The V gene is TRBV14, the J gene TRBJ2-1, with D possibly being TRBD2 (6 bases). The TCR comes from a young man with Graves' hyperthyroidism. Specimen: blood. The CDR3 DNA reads TGTGCCAGCAGCCCAAAGGACTACACAGAGCAGTTCTTC. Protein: CASSPKDYTEQFF.